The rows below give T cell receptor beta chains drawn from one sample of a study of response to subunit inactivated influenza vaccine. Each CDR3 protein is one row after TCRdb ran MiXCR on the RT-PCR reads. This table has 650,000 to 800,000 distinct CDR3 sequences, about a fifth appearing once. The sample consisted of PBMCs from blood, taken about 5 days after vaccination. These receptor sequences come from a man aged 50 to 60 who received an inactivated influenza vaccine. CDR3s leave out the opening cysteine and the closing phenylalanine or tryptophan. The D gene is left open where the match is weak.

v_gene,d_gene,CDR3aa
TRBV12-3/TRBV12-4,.,ASTQRGAYNEQF
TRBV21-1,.,ASGPTGPKAGELF
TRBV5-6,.,ASSFGGARETQY
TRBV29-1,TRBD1,SVEDRGRTYEQY
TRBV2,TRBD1,ASSGQGRYGQPQH
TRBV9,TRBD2,ASSAHRTSPVTDTQY
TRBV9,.,ASSVGGSGSPYEQF
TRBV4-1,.,ASSQGTYSELF
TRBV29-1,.,SVATGSGNQPQH
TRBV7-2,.,ASSLAPKGGELF
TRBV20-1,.,SARPTPRRVKNIQY
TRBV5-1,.,ASSLNGLAGYNEQF
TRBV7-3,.,ASSPGGPPDTQY
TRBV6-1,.,ASRHAGAAGYGTEAF
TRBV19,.,ASSGGRAAQPQH
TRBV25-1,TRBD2,ASSELGSGTQETQY
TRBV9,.,ASSASGLANEQF
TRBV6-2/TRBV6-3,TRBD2,ASSYSRTSGNIQY
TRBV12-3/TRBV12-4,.,ASSLGRNIDTEAF
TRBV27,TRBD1,ASSLSKGAYYGYT
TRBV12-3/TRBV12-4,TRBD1,ASSPGQGPKKNIQY
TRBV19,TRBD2,ASRGGAKNIQY
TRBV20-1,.,SASVGGIAYNEQF
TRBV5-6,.,ASSLDPLGLRTDTQY
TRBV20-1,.,SACGTDTSYEQY
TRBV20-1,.,SAKGGSGNTIY
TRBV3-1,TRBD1,ASSLGGTENTEAF
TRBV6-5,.,ASSSSRGETQY
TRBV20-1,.,SAQYRAETQY
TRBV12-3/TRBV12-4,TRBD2,ASAFWGLAASSYEQY
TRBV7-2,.,ASSFQRDNYGYT
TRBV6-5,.,ASSYLYREGRTSYEQY
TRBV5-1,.,ASSLGQNRNTIY
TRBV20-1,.,SAAGLLGGWNEQF
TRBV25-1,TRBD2,ASSKSPGTRADEQF
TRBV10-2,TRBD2,ASSESSGRGTDTQY
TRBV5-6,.,ASRRLQDRYGYT
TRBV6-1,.,ASSRGLANEKLF
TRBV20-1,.,SALGPIAKNIQY
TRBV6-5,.,ASSYSSAGPEQY
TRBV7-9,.,ASSLAPRANVLT
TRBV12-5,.,ASEPVHDTQY
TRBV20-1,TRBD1,SASRTGDSYEQY
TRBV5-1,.,ASSLALRGRRYNEQF
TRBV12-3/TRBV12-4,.,ASSRVLGAQH